Shown below are 2 T cell receptor beta chains from a single sample sequenced in a study of identical twins. TCRdb itself ran the 5' RACE reads through MiXCR, one entry per CDR3 protein. The data show about 530,000 distinct CDR3 sequences, about a fifth seen once. This same sample was also part of a study on yellow fever vaccine responses in identical twins.

The sample taken for sequencing was CD4+ T cells sorted from blood. All receptors derive from a woman between 18 and 29 years old in good health.

This clonotype was seen a few times. This chain uses TRBV5-6 with TRBJ2-3, with 8 bases aligning to TRBD2. J lost 10 bases, V lost 3 bases, and 4 bases had no gene match. Germline V gene sequence: CDR1 SGHDT, CDR2 YYEEEE. The CDR3 contains 12 residues. CDR3 bases: TGTGCCAGCAGCTATAAGCGGGGGCCGCAGTATTTT. Protein product: CASSYKRGPQYF.

The chain uses TRBV5-1 and TRBJ2-1; D is ambiguous. Germline V lookup: CDR1 SGHRS, CDR2 YFSETQ. Trimming took 4 bases from V and 10 from J, leaving 15 bases between them. The CDR3 runs to 13 residues. The CDR3 DNA follows: TGCGCCAGCAGCCTCCCGGCGGACCGGGAGCAGTTCTTC. It yields the protein CASSLPADREQFF.